This TCR beta chain was sequenced in a study of cytomegalovirus exposure and HLA in healthy donors. As for the study in general: The 130 or so validation repertoires used the same platform as the roughly 670 first-cohort repertoires (as reported by a later analysis).

The germline gives CDR1 LNHNV, CDR2 YYDKDF (reference sequence). The CDR3 runs to 15 residues. V was trimmed by 1 base and J by 3 bases, leaving 11 bases between them. Libraries were prepared by immunoSEQ multiplex PCR; TCRdb keeps only in-frame clonotypes and omits some of them. This table has 95,000 to 150,000 clones, around nine tenths appearing once. The TCR sequence derives from a woman aged 18-29 years in good health and CMV-seronegative. Sequencing input: PBMCs. The rearrangement joins TRBV15 to TRBJ2-3; D possibly corresponds to TRBD1 (6 bases). The CDR3 here is CATSRGLDSTDTQYF. In nucleotides, the CDR3 is TGTGCCACCAGCAGAGGTCTGGACAGTACAGATACGCAGTATTTT. Using reference TRBV15 and TRBJ2-3 for the parts outside the CDR3, the full variable domain is DAMVIQNPRYQVTQFGKPVTLSCSQTLNHNVMYWYQQKSSQAPKLLFHYYDKDFNNEADTPDNFQSRRPNTSFCFLDIRSPGLGDTAMYLCATSRGLDSTDTQYFGPGTRLTVL.